The rows below give T cell receptor beta chains drawn from one sample of a study of cytomegalovirus exposure and HLA in healthy donors. TCRdb's table, derived via immunoSEQ multiplex PCR, lists solely in-frame clones and lacks some. The sample has around 110,000 clones; 79% are singletons. Sequenced input: PBMCs. These TCRs come from a man under 40 in good health and CMV-seropositive. The CDR3 runs from the conserved cysteine through the conserved F or W. D genes are given only for firm matches. Rows give clone size only sometimes, using once, few, many, or a class for an expanded clone.

NA 14 TRBD2 TRBJ2-1 TRBV28 TGTGCCAGCAGTGGGACCTGGGGAGGGGTTGAGCAGTTCTTC CASSGTWGGVEQFF
NA 12 NA TRBJ2-7 TRBV2 TGTGCCAGCAGTGGAGGTGTGGGCGAGCAGTACTTC CASSGGVGEQYF
NA 15 TRBD1 TRBJ1-1 TRBV30 TGTGCCTGGAGTGTATGGGGTCAGGGGGTATCTGAAGCTTTCTTT CAWSVWGQGVSEAFF
NA 14 NA TRBJ1-1 TRBV15 TGTGCCACCAGCAGAGCCAGGGCTTACACTGAAGCTTTCTTT CATSRARAYTEAFF
NA 12 NA TRBJ2-6 TRBV29-1 TGCAGCGTGGCGTCTGGGGCCAACGGCCTGACTTTC CSVASGANGLTF
NA 14 TRBD1 TRBJ2-7 TRBV2 TGTGCCAGCAGTCTTACAGGGGGCGCGTACGGGCAGTACTTC CASSLTGGAYGQYF
NA 11 NA TRBJ2-5 TRBV7-9 TGTTCCAGCACTACCCAAGAGACCCAGTACTTC CSSTTQETQYF
NA 14 NA TRBJ2-7 TRBV15 TGTGCCACCAGCGAACCTTCACAGGCCTACGAGCAGTACTTC CATSEPSQAYEQYF
NA 15 NA TRBJ2-7 TRBV28 TGTGCCAGCAGTTTTCCACGACAGTTCTCCTACGAGCAGTACTTC CASSFPRQFSYEQYF
NA 14 NA TRBJ2-7 TRBV2 TGTGCCAGCAATGGTGGCCAGGGATCCTACGAGCAGTACTTC CASNGGQGSYEQYF
NA 14 TRBD1 TRBJ1-6 TRBV2 TGTGCCAGCTTCAGACAGGGGGGTAATTCACCCCTCCACTTT CASFRQGGNSPLHF
few 15 NA TRBJ2-5 TRBV7-3 TGTGCCAGCAGCGAACAACTGGCAGGGCTAGAGACCCAGTACTTC CASSEQLAGLETQYF
NA 14 NA TRBJ2-7 TRBV4-2 TGTGCCAGCAGCCAAGACCCTGCGACCTACGAGCAGTACTTC CASSQDPATYEQYF
NA 23 NA TRBJ1-6 TRBV1 TGCACCAGCAGCCAAGATAAATTTACAGGCAGGGGGACAGAGAAGACCTATAATTCACCCCTCCACTTT CTSSQDKFTGRGTEKTYNSPLHF
NA 14 TRBD1 TRBJ2-5 TRBV7-6 TGTGCCAGCAGTACGGGACAGGGACTCGAGACCCAGTACTTC CASSTGQGLETQYF
few 14 TRBD1 TRBJ2-5 TRBV7-2 TGTGCCAGCAGCTCGAACAGGGGTAAAGAGACCCAGTACTTC CASSSNRGKETQYF
NA 16 TRBD1 TRBJ1-2 TRBV30 TGTGCCTGGAGGGGGGGGACAGGGGAATCTAACTATGGCTACACCTTC CAWRGGTGESNYGYTF
NA 13 NA TRBJ1-1 TRBV7-2 TGTGCCAGCAGCCCAGCGCAGGGTACTGAAGCTTTCTTT CASSPAQGTEAFF
once 17 TRBD2 TRBJ2-3 TRBV10-3 TGTGCCATCAGCGAAGAGCGACTAGCGGGGGGGGAAGATACGCAGTATTTT CAISEERLAGGEDTQYF
NA 13 NA TRBJ2-1 TRBV10-3 TGTGCCATCAGCCGACTAGGGGACAATGAGCAGTTCTTC CAISRLGDNEQFF
NA 15 TRBD1 TRBJ1-1 TRBV5-1 TGCGCCAGCAGGTCGCCATACAGGGGGCAGACTGAAGCTTTCTTT CASRSPYRGQTEAFF
NA 15 NA TRBJ2-7 TRBV5-4 TGTGCCAGCAGGTCTGGGGGGGAGGGGGCCTACGAGCAGTACTTC CASRSGGEGAYEQYF
NA 18 NA TRBJ2-3 TRBV14 TGTGCCAGCAGCCAAGATTTCGGTCTACTTACTAGCACAGATACGCAGTATTTT CASSQDFGLLTSTDTQYF
NA 12 TRBD1 TRBJ1-2 TRBV7-9 TGTGCCAGCAGCCCAGGGGGTGTAGGCTACACCTTC CASSPGGVGYTF
few 17 TRBD1 TRBJ1-6 TRBV25-1 TGTGCCAGCAGTCCTCCGCCCTCGACAGGGCTACGTTCACCCCTCCACTTT CASSPPPSTGLRSPLHF
NA 14 NA TRBJ2-7 TRBV5-4 TGTGCCAGCAGCTGGCGAGGGGGGGGTTACGAGCAGTACTTC CASSWRGGGYEQYF
NA 16 NA TRBJ2-4 TRBV5-4 TGTGCCAGCAGCGAACGACAGACCTTAGCCAAAAACATTCAGTACTTC CASSERQTLAKNIQYF
once 16 NA TRBJ2-1 TRBV7-2 TGTGCCAGCAGCTTAGCTGGTCCGACATCTTACAATGAGCAGTTCTTC CASSLAGPTSYNEQFF
NA 14 NA TRBJ1-2 TRBV21-1 TGTGCCAGCAGCAAACAGGGTGGAATGGATGGCTACACCTTC CASSKQGGMDGYTF
NA 14 NA TRBJ2-6 TRBV5-1 TGCGCCAGCAGCGAGGAGTCTGGGGCCAACGGCCTGACTTTC CASSEESGANGLTF
NA 13 TRBD2 TRBJ2-7 TRBV7-2 TGTGCCAGCAGCCCGACTAGCGCCAACGAGCAGTACTTC CASSPTSANEQYF
NA 16 NA TRBJ1-1 TRBV1 TGCACCAGCAGCCAACATCAGGGGTTCCACGGCACTGAAGCTTTCTTT CTSSQHQGFHGTEAFF
NA 14 TRBD1 TRBJ2-7 TRBV9 TGTGCCAGCAGCTCGGGGGACAGGGCCTACGAGCAGTACTTC CASSSGDRAYEQYF
NA 15 NA TRBJ1-2 TRBV2 TGTGCCAGCAGCCGAAGACACGTCAATAACTATGGCTACACCTTC CASSRRHVNNYGYTF
NA 15 TRBD2 TRBJ2-1 TRBV5-6 TGTGCCAGCAGCCCCGGACTAGTTCCACCCAATGAGCAGTTCTTC CASSPGLVPPNEQFF